The rows below give T cell receptor beta chains drawn from one sample of a study of control samples from healthy donors and cancer patients. Profiling relied on immunoSEQ multiplex PCR, and the TCRdb table lists in-frame clones only, not all of them. The sample has some 74,000 clones, roughly 93% seen once; the top ten hold 2.8%. Sequences were obtained from blood. These receptors originate from a woman aged 25 to 39 in good health. Both conserved end residues are part of each CDR3. A D gene is named only where the DNA matches it firmly. Some rows have no size entry. The others give once, few or many, or a class for an expanded clone.

v_gene	j_gene	d_gene	len	abundance	CDR3aa	CDR3nt
TRBV3-1/TRBV3-2	TRBJ1-3	-	13	-	CASSQVLGNTIYF	TGTGCCAGCAGCCAAGTTCTCGGAAACACCATATATTTT
TRBV2	TRBJ1-5	-	14	-	CASSGITLGQPQHF	TGTGCCAGCAGTGGTATCACCCTGGGTCAGCCCCAGCATTTT
TRBV30	TRBJ1-1	-	12	-	CAWAHSNTEAFF	TGTGCCTGGGCTCATTCGAACACTGAAGCTTTCTTT
TRBV7-3	TRBJ2-2	-	16	-	CASSFSGNLNTGELFF	TGTGCCAGCAGCTTTTCCGGGAACTTAAACACCGGGGAGCTGTTTTTT
TRBV14	TRBJ2-3	-	14	-	CASSQGFGSDTQYF	TGTGCCAGCAGCCAAGGTTTCGGCTCAGATACGCAGTATTTT
TRBV10-3	TRBJ2-5	-	15	once	CAISESDSKRGTQYF	TGTGCCATCAGTGAGTCAGATTCTAAAAGAGGGACCCAGTACTTC
TRBV7-9	TRBJ1-1	-	13	-	CASSSTENTEAFF	TGTGCCAGCAGCTCCACAGAGAACACTGAAGCTTTCTTT
TRBV6-5	TRBJ1-2	TRBD1	14	-	CASSRGQADYGYTF	TGTGCCAGCAGCCGGGGACAGGCGGACTATGGCTACACCTTC
TRBV6-5	TRBJ2-1	-	14	-	CASSYGIKRHEQFF	TGTGCCAGCAGTTACGGTATAAAGCGCCATGAGCAGTTCTTC
TRBV3-1/TRBV3-2	TRBJ2-1	-	14	few	CASSPQPWNNEQFF	TGTGCCAGCAGCCCACAACCCTGGAACAATGAGCAGTTCTTC
TRBV12-3/TRBV12-4	TRBJ2-3	-	13	-	CASSLAHTDTQYF	TGTGCCAGCAGTTTGGCTCACACAGATACGCAGTATTTT
TRBV27	TRBJ2-1	TRBD1	11	-	CASKTGAEQFF	TGTGCCAGCAAGACAGGGGCGGAGCAGTTCTTC
TRBV7-9	TRBJ2-5	TRBD2	15	-	CASSLASGGPETQYF	TGTGCCAGCAGCCTCGCCAGCGGGGGGCCAGAGACCCAGTACTTC
TRBV2	TRBJ2-2	TRBD2	14	-	CASQRGKNTGELFF	TGTGCCAGCCAGCGGGGGAAAAACACCGGGGAGCTGTTTTTT
TRBV3-1/TRBV3-2	TRBJ1-1	-	13	-	CASSQGKNTEAFF	TGTGCCAGCAGCCAAGGGAAGAACACTGAAGCTTTCTTT
TRBV12-5	TRBJ1-4	-	16	-	CASGLGAGSSSEKLFF	TGTGCTAGTGGTTTGGGGGCAGGGTCTAGTTCTGAAAAACTGTTTTTT
TRBV28	TRBJ1-5	-	14	-	CASSSPSLEQPQHF	TGTGCCAGCAGTTCCCCGTCATTAGAACAGCCCCAGCATTTT
TRBV19	TRBJ1-5	TRBD1	16	once	CASSIEGTGFNQPQHF	TGTGCCAGTAGTATAGAGGGGACAGGGTTCAATCAGCCCCAGCATTTT
TRBV9	TRBJ2-3	TRBD2	17	-	CASSVGLAGVSTDTQYF	TGTGCCAGCAGCGTAGGGCTGGCGGGGGTTAGCACAGATACGCAGTATTTT
TRBV7-2	TRBJ1-5	-	13	-	CASSLELPQPQHF	TGTGCCAGCAGCTTAGAGTTGCCTCAGCCCCAGCATTTT
TRBV7-2	TRBJ1-5	-	13	-	CASSLGGSQPQHF	TGTGCCAGCAGCTTGGGAGGATCTCAGCCCCAGCATTTT
TRBV3-1/TRBV3-2	TRBJ1-2	-	12	-	CASRAPGYGYTF	TGTGCCAGCCGGGCCCCCGGCTATGGCTACACCTTC
TRBV27	TRBJ2-2	TRBD2	18	-	CASSLFMVGGGAAGELFF	TGTGCCAGCAGTTTATTTATGGTTGGCGGGGGGGCCGCCGGGGAGCTGTTTTTT
TRBV10-3	TRBJ1-2	TRBD1	15	-	CAISDTGGINYGYTF	TGTGCCATCAGTGACACAGGGGGAATTAACTATGGCTACACCTTC
TRBV12-3/TRBV12-4	TRBJ1-2	-	13	-	CASSFDGDYGYTF	TGTGCCAGCAGTTTCGACGGAGACTATGGCTACACCTTC
TRBV6-6	TRBJ1-5	-	13	-	CASSYPGGQPQHF	TGTGCCAGCAGTTACCCGGGGGGACAGCCCCAGCATTTT
TRBV27	TRBJ1-2	TRBD1	13	-	CASSRQGGNGYTF	TGTGCCAGCAGCCGACAGGGGGGGAATGGCTACACCTTC
TRBV7-9	TRBJ2-1	-	11	-	CASSPSNEQFF	TGTGCCAGCAGCCCCTCCAATGAGCAGTTCTTC
TRBV19	TRBJ1-2	TRBD1	16	-	CASIPDRGIASYGYTF	TGTGCCAGTATCCCGGACAGGGGGATTGCCTCCTATGGCTACACCTTC
TRBV19	TRBJ1-1	-	13	-	CASSSGVNTEAFF	TGTGCCAGTAGTTCCGGGGTGAACACTGAAGCTTTCTTT
TRBV28	TRBJ1-2	TRBD1	17	-	CAITGLGGTVNNYGYTF	TGTGCCATCACAGGGTTAGGTGGGACAGTAAATAACTATGGCTACACCTTC
TRBV5-1	TRBJ1-1	TRBD1	17	-	CASSRQGRAGKATEAFF	TGCGCCAGCAGCCGACAGGGAAGGGCTGGAAAAGCTACTGAAGCTTTCTTT
TRBV19	TRBJ1-1	-	13	-	CASRDFTNTEAFF	TGTGCCAGTAGGGACTTCACAAACACTGAAGCTTTCTTT
TRBV9	TRBJ1-6	-	13	-	CASSAGGRSPLHF	TGTGCCAGCAGCGCTGGGGGTCGTTCACCCCTCCACTTT
TRBV11-3	TRBJ1-1	-	12	-	CASSFSQSEAFF	TGTGCCAGCAGCTTCAGCCAGAGCGAAGCTTTCTTT
TRBV11-3	TRBJ1-1	-	13	-	CASRDSPYTEAFF	TGTGCCAGCAGAGACAGCCCGTACACTGAAGCTTTCTTT
TRBV18	TRBJ2-4	TRBD1	17	-	CASSEQQGAGGKNIQYF	TGTGCCAGCTCGGAACAACAGGGGGCTGGTGGCAAAAACATTCAGTACTTC